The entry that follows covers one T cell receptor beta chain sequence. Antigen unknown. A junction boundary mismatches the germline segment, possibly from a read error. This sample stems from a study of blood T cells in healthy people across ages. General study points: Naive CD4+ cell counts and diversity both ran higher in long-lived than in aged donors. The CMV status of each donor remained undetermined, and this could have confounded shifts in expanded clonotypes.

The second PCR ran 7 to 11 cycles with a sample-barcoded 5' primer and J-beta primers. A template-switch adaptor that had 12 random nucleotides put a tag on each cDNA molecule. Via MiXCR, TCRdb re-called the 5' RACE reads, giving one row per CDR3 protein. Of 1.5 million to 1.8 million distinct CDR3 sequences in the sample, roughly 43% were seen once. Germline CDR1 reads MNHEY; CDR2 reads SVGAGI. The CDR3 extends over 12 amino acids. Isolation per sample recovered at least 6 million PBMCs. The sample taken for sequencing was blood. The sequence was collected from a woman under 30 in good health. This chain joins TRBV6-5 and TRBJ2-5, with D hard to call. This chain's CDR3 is CASSAEKETQYF. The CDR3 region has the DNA TGTGCTAGCAGTGCAGAAAAAGAGACCCAGTACTTC.